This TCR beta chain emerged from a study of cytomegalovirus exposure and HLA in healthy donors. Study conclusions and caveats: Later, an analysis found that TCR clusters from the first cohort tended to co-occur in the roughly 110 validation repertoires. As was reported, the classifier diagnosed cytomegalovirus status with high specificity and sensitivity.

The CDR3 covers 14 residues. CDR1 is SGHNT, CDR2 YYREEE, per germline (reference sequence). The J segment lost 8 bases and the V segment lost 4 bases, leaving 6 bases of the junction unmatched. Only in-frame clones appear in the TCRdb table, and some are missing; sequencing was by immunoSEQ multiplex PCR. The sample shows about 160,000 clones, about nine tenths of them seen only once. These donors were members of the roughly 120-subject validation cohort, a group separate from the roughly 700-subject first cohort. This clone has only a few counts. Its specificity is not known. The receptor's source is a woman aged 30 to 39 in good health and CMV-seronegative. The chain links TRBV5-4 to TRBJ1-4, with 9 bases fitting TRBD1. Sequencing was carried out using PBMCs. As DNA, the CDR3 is TGTGCCAGCAGCGTCCGGACAGGGGACGAAAAACTGTTTTTT. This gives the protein CASSVRTGDEKLFF. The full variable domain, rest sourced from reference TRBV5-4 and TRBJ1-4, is ETGVTQSPTHLIKTRGQQVTLRCSSQSGHNTVSWYQQALGQGPQFIFQYYREEENGRGNFPPRFSGLQFPNYSSELNVNALELDDSALYLCASSVRTGDEKLFFGSGTQLSVL.